The clone carrying this T cell receptor (beta chain) has at least ten counts. Antigen unknown. The entry originates in a study of regulatory T cells in long-lasting Graves disease. Combining iRepertoire HTBI primers with Arm-PCR of CDR3 regions, the authors built TCR beta libraries. TCRdb re-derived calls from the multiplex PCR reads in MiXCR, one entry per CDR3 protein. Found here are roughly 400,000 distinct CDR3 sequences, around 20% of them singletons; the top ten hold 20%. Whole-study findings and limits: Exclusively peripheral blood, rather than thyroid tissue, was studied.

The sample's time point: persistent/refractory GD, antithyroid drugs over 5 years with positive TRAb. Extracted PBMC RNA gave rise to the TCR library. Staff drew about 8.2 milliliters of peripheral blood into EDTA tubes. The CDR3 extends over 15 amino acids. The germline V gene has CDR1 MNHNS and CDR2 SASEGT. Trimming cost V 6 bases and J 6 bases; bases outside gene matches: 8. Source: peripheral blood mononuclear cells (PBMCs), taken when the disease was refractory, from a patient treated with antithyroid drugs. This TCR was recovered from a female donor with Graves disease. The V call is TRBV6-1, the J call TRBJ1-6; 7 bases are shared with TRBD1. As DNA, the CDR3 is TGTGCCAGCAGCCCCACTTGGGACAGTAATTCACCCCTCCACTTT. It translates to CASSPTWDSNSPLHF.